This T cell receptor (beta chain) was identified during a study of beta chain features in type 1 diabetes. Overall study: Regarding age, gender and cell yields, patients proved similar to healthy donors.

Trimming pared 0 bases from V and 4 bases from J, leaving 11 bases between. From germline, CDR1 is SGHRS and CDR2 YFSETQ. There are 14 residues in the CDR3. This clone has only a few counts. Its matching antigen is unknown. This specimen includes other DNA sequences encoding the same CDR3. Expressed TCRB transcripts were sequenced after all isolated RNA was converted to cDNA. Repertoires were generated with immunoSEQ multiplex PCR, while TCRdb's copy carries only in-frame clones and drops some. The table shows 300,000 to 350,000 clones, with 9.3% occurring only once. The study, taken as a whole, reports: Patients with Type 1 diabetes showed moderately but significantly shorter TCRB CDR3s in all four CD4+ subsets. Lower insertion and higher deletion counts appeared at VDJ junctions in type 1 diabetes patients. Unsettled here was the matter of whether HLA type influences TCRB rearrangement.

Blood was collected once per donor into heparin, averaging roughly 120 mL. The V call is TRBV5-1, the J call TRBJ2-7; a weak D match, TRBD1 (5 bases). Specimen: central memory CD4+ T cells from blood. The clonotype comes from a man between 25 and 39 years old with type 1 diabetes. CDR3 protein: CASSLAGSNYEQYF. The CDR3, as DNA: TGCGCCAGCAGCTTGGCAGGGTCCAATTACGAGCAGTACTTC.